This TCR beta chain appears in the sequencing data of a study of regulatory T cells in long-lasting Graves disease. Study-level information: The study enrolled newly diagnosed Graves' patients on antithyroid drugs under 3 months.

As regards this clonotype: Its target is not known.

Documented time point: newly diagnosed GD, antithyroid drugs for less than 3 months. Extracted RNA from PBMCs served as the source of the TCR library. Findings and limits, study-wide: Researchers reported studying only peripheral blood, not thyroid tissue.

CDR3 regions were amplified by Arm-PCR using iRepertoire HTBI primers to build TCR beta libraries. TCRdb passed the multiplex PCR reads through MiXCR, listing each CDR3 protein once. The top ten hold approximately 10% of the sample, which has about 210,000 distinct CDR3 sequences, roughly 19% seen once. Germline-derived CDR1 and CDR2 are SGHAT and FQNNGV. CDR3 length: 14 amino acids. Trimming pared 1 base from V and 5 bases from J, leaving 8 bases between. These data were likewise used in another study, on T cells in Graves' hyperthyroidism and ophthalmopathy. From that paper: Initially, a first-round RT-PCR of the TCR CDR3 employed the HTBI primer set. Prediction of ophthalmopathy progression came a median around 6.1 months pre-onset.

This material consisted of peripheral blood mononuclear cells (PBMCs), taken at new diagnosis, from a patient treated with antithyroid drugs. The TCR was taken from a woman aged 30 to 39 with Graves disease. The genes are TRBV11-2 and TRBJ2-2; D call uncertain. The CDR3 protein is CASSLGGFTGELFF. The CDR3 nucleotides are TGTGCCAGCAGCTTAGGGGGTTTTACCGGGGAGCTGTTTTTT.